These T cell receptor beta chains were read from a single sample in a study of control samples from healthy donors and cancer patients. Clones were read by immunoSEQ multiplex PCR, and TCRdb kept only the in-frame ones, dropping some. This sample's table reports about 190,000 clones. Sample: blood. These receptors were obtained from a woman aged 25 to 39 in good health. The CDR3 runs from the conserved cysteine through the conserved F or W. D genes are given only for firm matches.

j_call: TRBJ1-3; v_call: TRBV3-1/TRBV3-2; d_call: .; cdr3_aa: CASSQGLVSGNTIYF; cdr3_nt: TGTGCCAGCAGCCAAGGCTTGGTCTCTGGAAACACCATATATTTT
j_call: TRBJ1-4; v_call: TRBV5-1; d_call: .; cdr3_aa: CASSLTGGRANEKLFF; cdr3_nt: TGCGCCAGCAGCTTGACCGGGGGGCGGGCTAATGAAAAACTGTTTTTT
j_call: TRBJ2-7; v_call: TRBV13; d_call: .; cdr3_aa: CASSQTYEQYF; cdr3_nt: TGTGCCAGCAGCCAAACCTACGAGCAGTACTTC
j_call: TRBJ1-4; v_call: TRBV7-2; d_call: .; cdr3_aa: CASSVSLLNEKLFF; cdr3_nt: TGTGCCAGCAGCGTATCTCTCCTGAATGAAAAACTGTTTTTT
j_call: TRBJ1-1; v_call: TRBV10-3; d_call: TRBD1; cdr3_aa: CAISRDTGGARAFF; cdr3_nt: TGTGCCATCAGTCGCGATACAGGGGGAGCACGAGCTTTCTTT
j_call: TRBJ2-1; v_call: TRBV10-3; d_call: .; cdr3_aa: CAISENTGAFSYNEQFF; cdr3_nt: TGTGCCATCAGTGAAAACACGGGGGCCTTCTCCTACAATGAGCAGTTCTTC
j_call: TRBJ1-5; v_call: TRBV19; d_call: .; cdr3_aa: CASRGGGWNQPQHF; cdr3_nt: TGTGCCAGTAGGGGGGGAGGATGGAATCAGCCCCAGCATTTT
j_call: TRBJ2-3; v_call: TRBV20-1; d_call: .; cdr3_aa: CSASIGPQYF; cdr3_nt: TGCAGTGCTAGTATTGGACCCCAGTATTTT
j_call: TRBJ2-1; v_call: TRBV7-2; d_call: .; cdr3_aa: CASRSAGRSSYNEQFF; cdr3_nt: TGTGCCAGCAGATCAGCGGGTAGGAGCTCCTACAATGAGCAGTTCTTC
j_call: TRBJ2-1; v_call: TRBV12-5; d_call: TRBD1; cdr3_aa: CASGLWDREFYYNEQFF; cdr3_nt: TGTGCTAGTGGTTTGTGGGACAGGGAATTTTACTACAATGAGCAGTTCTTC
j_call: TRBJ2-3; v_call: TRBV7-3; d_call: .; cdr3_aa: CASGRDWTTDTQYF; cdr3_nt: TGTGCCAGCGGTAGGGACTGGACCACAGATACGCAGTATTTT
j_call: TRBJ1-4; v_call: TRBV7-2; d_call: .; cdr3_aa: CASSTRVATNEKLFF; cdr3_nt: TGTGCCAGCAGCACCCGAGTTGCAACTAATGAAAAACTGTTTTTT
j_call: TRBJ1-6; v_call: TRBV18; d_call: .; cdr3_aa: CASSPSGRNNSPLHF; cdr3_nt: TGTGCCAGCTCACCATCTGGCAGAAATAATTCACCCCTCCACTTT
j_call: TRBJ1-1; v_call: TRBV4-1; d_call: .; cdr3_aa: CASSQVLETENTEAFF; cdr3_nt: TGCGCCAGCAGCCAAGTGCTAGAGACAGAGAACACTGAAGCTTTCTTT
j_call: TRBJ1-4; v_call: TRBV2; d_call: TRBD1; cdr3_aa: CASIGRQGATGNEKLFF; cdr3_nt: TGTGCCAGCATCGGGAGACAGGGGGCTACCGGTAATGAAAAACTGTTTTTT
j_call: TRBJ1-6; v_call: TRBV18; d_call: .; cdr3_aa: CASSPIQGGERPLHF; cdr3_nt: TGTGCCAGCTCACCAATACAGGGAGGAGAGCGGCCCCTCCACTTT
j_call: TRBJ2-7; v_call: TRBV27; d_call: TRBD1; cdr3_aa: CASSFRDRGDYEQYF; cdr3_nt: TGTGCCAGCAGTTTCCGGGACAGGGGAGACTACGAGCAGTACTTC
j_call: TRBJ1-1; v_call: TRBV5-1; d_call: .; cdr3_aa: CASSPTGLNTEAFF; cdr3_nt: TGCGCCAGCAGCCCGACAGGACTGAACACTGAAGCTTTCTTT
j_call: TRBJ2-3; v_call: TRBV7-3; d_call: TRBD2; cdr3_aa: CASSITGGPGTDTQYF; cdr3_nt: TGTGCCAGCAGCATTACGGGGGGGCCAGGGACAGATACGCAGTATTTT
j_call: TRBJ1-5; v_call: TRBV28; d_call: TRBD1; cdr3_aa: CASSSRGTDQHF; cdr3_nt: TGTGCCAGCAGTTCCCGGGGGACAGACCAGCATTTT
j_call: TRBJ1-1; v_call: TRBV15; d_call: .; cdr3_aa: CATSRDRGNTEAFF; cdr3_nt: TGTGCCACCAGCAGAGATCGGGGGAACACTGAAGCTTTCTTT
j_call: TRBJ1-3; v_call: TRBV7-9; d_call: .; cdr3_aa: CASSPDRTRNTIYF; cdr3_nt: TGTGCCAGCAGCCCTGACAGGACTCGAAACACCATATATTTT
j_call: TRBJ2-7; v_call: TRBV28; d_call: TRBD1; cdr3_aa: CASSLGGDRVSYEQYF; cdr3_nt: TGTGCCAGCAGTTTAGGGGGAGACAGGGTGAGCTACGAGCAGTACTTC
j_call: TRBJ2-5; v_call: TRBV5-1; d_call: TRBD2; cdr3_aa: CASSLALASGQETQYF; cdr3_nt: TGCGCCAGCAGCTTGGCGCTGGCTAGCGGACAAGAGACCCAGTACTTC
j_call: TRBJ1-1; v_call: TRBV6-5; d_call: TRBD1; cdr3_aa: CASSYRPYRGAEAFF; cdr3_nt: TGTGCCAGCAGTTACCGGCCATACAGGGGAGCTGAAGCTTTCTTT
j_call: TRBJ1-2; v_call: TRBV6-2/TRBV6-3; d_call: .; cdr3_aa: CASSYSSIYTF; cdr3_nt: TGTGCCAGCAGTTACAGCAGCATCTACACCTTC
j_call: TRBJ1-2; v_call: TRBV24-1; d_call: TRBD1; cdr3_aa: CATSDRNGPQGNYGYTF; cdr3_nt: TGTGCCACCAGTGATAGAAACGGACCACAGGGGAACTATGGCTACACCTTC
j_call: TRBJ2-7; v_call: TRBV28; d_call: .; cdr3_aa: CASSFGYEQYF; cdr3_nt: TGTGCCAGCAGTTTCGGGTACGAGCAGTACTTC
j_call: TRBJ2-5; v_call: TRBV5-1; d_call: TRBD2; cdr3_aa: CASGRGGQETQYF; cdr3_nt: TGCGCCAGCGGCCGCGGGGGGCAAGAGACCCAGTACTTC
j_call: TRBJ2-1; v_call: TRBV4-3; d_call: .; cdr3_aa: CASSQDTRTSGNEQFF; cdr3_nt: TGCGCCAGCAGCCAAGACACCCGGACCTCCGGGAATGAGCAGTTCTTC
j_call: TRBJ2-4; v_call: TRBV5-1; d_call: .; cdr3_aa: CASSLEGPVGTELAKNIQYF; cdr3_nt: TGCGCCAGCAGCTTGGAGGGTCCCGTTGGGACCGAACTAGCCAAAAACATTCAGTACTTC
j_call: TRBJ1-4; v_call: TRBV11-2; d_call: .; cdr3_aa: CASSRSGPGAEKLFF; cdr3_nt: TGTGCCAGCAGCCGGAGCGGGCCAGGGGCGGAAAAACTGTTTTTT
j_call: TRBJ1-1; v_call: TRBV5-1; d_call: TRBD1; cdr3_aa: CASSSGTGGRTEAFF; cdr3_nt: TGCGCCAGCAGCTCTGGGACAGGGGGCCGGACTGAAGCTTTCTTT